Shown below are 8 T cell receptor beta chains from a single sample sequenced in a study of cytomegalovirus exposure and HLA in healthy donors (dated by TCRdb to about 2017). Receptor amplification or capture employed the immunoSEQ multiplex PCR assay. A mixture of 60 forward primers for TCR Vbeta segments and 13 reverse primers for TCR Jbeta segments was used in the multiplex PCR. The table comes from immuneACCESS by way of TCRdb, which keeps in-frame sequences with V and J called. Part of the clones is missing from these tables; in studies checked, under half for an unresolved V gene and the rest for unknown reasons. The sample yields some 150,000 clones; around 80% were counted once. The ten largest clones represent roughly 4.5% of the sample. Sequencing was carried out using PBMCs. These receptors originate from a woman aged 50 to 60 in good health and CMV-seropositive.

The chain's CDR3 is CASSSYGQINSPLHF. DNA for the CDR3: TGTGCCAGCAGTTCATATGGACAGATTAATTCACCCCTCCACTTT. The chain couples TRBV28 to TRBJ1-6, with D tentatively TRBD1 (6 bases). V lost 4 bases, J lost 6 bases, and 13 bases lay in between. This CDR3 has 15 amino acids. CDR1 and CDR2 from the germline V gene are MDHEN and SYDVKM. Supplemented by reference TRBV28 and TRBJ1-6, the full variable domain reads DVKVTQSSRYLVKRTGEKVFLECVQDMDHENMFWYRQDPGLGLRLIYFSYDVKMKEKGDIPEGYSVSREKKERFSLILESASTNQTSMYLCASSSYGQINSPLHFGNGTRLTVT.

The chain recombines TRBV7-2 with TRBJ1-2; TRBD1 matches at 10 bases. Trimming cost V 4 bases and J 4 bases; bases outside gene matches: 9. This CDR3 is 16 amino acids long. Germline V gene data show CDR1 as SGHTA and CDR2 as FQGNSA. The chain's CDR3 is CASSSTHRDRGYGYTF. The CDR3 DNA is TGTGCCAGCAGCTCAACCCACCGGGACAGGGGCTATGGCTACACCTTC.

The chain employs TRBV18 and TRBJ2-5, with 8 bases matching TRBD2. The end of the DNA fits TRBJ2-7 better, so the J call may be wrong. The CDR3 covers 14 residues. CDR1 KGHSH and CDR2 LQKENI come from the germline V gene. In DNA form, the CDR3 reads TGTGCCAGCTCAGCTACGGGAGGGCTCTACGAGCAGTACTTC. Protein sequence: CASSATGGLYEQYF.

The chain combines TRBV29-1 with TRBJ2-7; D is perhaps TRBD1 (5 bases). The CDR3 runs 13 residues. V lost 1 base, J lost 3 bases, and 10 bases lay in between. Germline CDR1 and CDR2: SQVTM and ANQGSEA. CDR3 residues: CSVEGGLGYEQYF. CDR3 bases: TGCAGCGTTGAAGGGGGCCTGGGCTACGAGCAGTACTTC.

This sequence joins TRBV5-4 and TRBJ2-7; perhaps TRBD2 as D (6 bases). The V gene lost 5 bases and the J gene lost 0 bases, with 18 bases spanning the gap. Germline CDR1 SGHNT, CDR2 YYREEE (reference sequence). This CDR3 contains 16 residues. CDR3 protein: CASRNLGEVSSYEQYF. As DNA, the CDR3 is TGTGCCAGCAGGAACTTGGGGGAGGTGAGCTCCTACGAGCAGTACTTC.

V usage is TRBV6-1 and J usage is TRBJ1-5; D possibly corresponds to TRBD1 (6 bases). V shed 0 bases and J shed 4 bases, with 10 bases lying between them. Germline loops: CDR1 MNHNS, CDR2 SASEGT. There are 15 residues in the CDR3. CDR3 protein: CASSEADSPNQPQHF. The CDR3 DNA reads TGTGCCAGCAGTGAAGCGGACAGCCCAAATCAGCCCCAGCATTTT.

CDR3 sequence reads: CSVSGQKALTDTQYF. CDR3 bases: TGCAGCGTCTCTGGACAGAAAGCCCTCACAGATACGCAGTATTTT. This sequence joins TRBV29-1 and TRBJ2-3, with a tentative D call TRBD1 (6 bases). Germline-derived CDR1 and CDR2 are SQVTM and ANQGSEA. Trimming left V 6 bases short and J 2 bases short, with 18 bases between. The CDR3 covers 15 residues.

This clone is a singleton in its sample. The rearrangement uses TRBV7-9 and TRBJ1-5, with a weak D call TRBD1 (5 bases). The CDR3 is made up of 14 amino acids. Germline assignment: CDR1 SEHNR and CDR2 FQNEAQ (reference sequence). V dropped 6 bases and J dropped 0 bases, with 9 bases sitting between them. CDR3 loop: CASRSTDSNQPQHF. The CDR3 region has the DNA TGTGCCAGCAGATCGACAGATAGCAATCAGCCCCAGCATTTT. Full variable domain (outside the CDR3, taken from reference TRBV7-9 and TRBJ1-5): DTGVSQNPRHKITKRGQNVTFRCDPISEHNRLYWYRQTLGQGPEFLTYFQNEAQLEKSRLLSDRFSAERPKGSFSTLEIQRTEQGDSAMYLCASRSTDSNQPQHFGDGTRLSIL.